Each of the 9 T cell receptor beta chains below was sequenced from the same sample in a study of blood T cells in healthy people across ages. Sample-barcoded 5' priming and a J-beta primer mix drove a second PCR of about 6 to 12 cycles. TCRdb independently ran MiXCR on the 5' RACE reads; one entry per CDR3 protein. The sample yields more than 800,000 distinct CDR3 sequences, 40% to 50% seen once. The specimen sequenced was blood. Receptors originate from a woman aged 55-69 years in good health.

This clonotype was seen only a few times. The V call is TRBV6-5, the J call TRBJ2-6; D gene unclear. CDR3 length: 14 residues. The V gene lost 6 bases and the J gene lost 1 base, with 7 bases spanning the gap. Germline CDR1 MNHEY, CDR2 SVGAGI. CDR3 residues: CASRMLSGANVLTF. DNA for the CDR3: TGTGCCAGCAGGATGCTTTCTGGGGCCAACGTCCTGACTTTC.

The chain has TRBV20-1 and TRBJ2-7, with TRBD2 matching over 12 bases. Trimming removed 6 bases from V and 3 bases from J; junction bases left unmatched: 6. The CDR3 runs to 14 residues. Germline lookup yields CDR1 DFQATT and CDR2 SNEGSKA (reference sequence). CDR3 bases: TGCAGTGCACCGACTAGCGGGAGAGGCTACGAGCAGTACTTC. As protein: CSAPTSGRGYEQYF.

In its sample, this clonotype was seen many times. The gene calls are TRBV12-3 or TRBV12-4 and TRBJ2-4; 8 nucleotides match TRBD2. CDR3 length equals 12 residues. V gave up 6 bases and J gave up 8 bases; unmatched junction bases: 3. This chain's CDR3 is CASRRGVDIQYF. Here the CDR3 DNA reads TGTGCCAGCAGGCGGGGGGTTGACATTCAGTACTTC.

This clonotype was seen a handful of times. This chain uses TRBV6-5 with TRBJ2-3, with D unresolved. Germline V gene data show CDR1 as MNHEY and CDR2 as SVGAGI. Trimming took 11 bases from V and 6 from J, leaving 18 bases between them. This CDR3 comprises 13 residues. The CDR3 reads CAGRSPWVDTQYF. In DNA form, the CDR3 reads TGTGCCGGACGGTCACCCTGGGTGGATACGCAGTATTTT.

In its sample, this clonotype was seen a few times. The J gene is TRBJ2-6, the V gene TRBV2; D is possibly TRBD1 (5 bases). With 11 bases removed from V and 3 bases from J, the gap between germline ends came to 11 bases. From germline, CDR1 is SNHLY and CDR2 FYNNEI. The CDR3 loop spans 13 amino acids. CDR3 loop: CAGSRDGANVLTF. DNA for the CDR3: TGTGCCGGAAGCAGGGATGGGGCCAACGTCCTGACTTTC.

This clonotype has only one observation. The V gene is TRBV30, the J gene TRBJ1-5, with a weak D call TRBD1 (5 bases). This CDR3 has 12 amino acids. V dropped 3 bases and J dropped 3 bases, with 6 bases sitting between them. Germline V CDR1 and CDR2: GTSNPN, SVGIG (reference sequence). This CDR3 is CAWSGANQPQHF. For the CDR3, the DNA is TGTGCCTGGAGCGGGGCCAATCAGCCCCAGCATTTT. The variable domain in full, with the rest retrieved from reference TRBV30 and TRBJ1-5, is SQTIHQWPATLVQPVGSPLSLECTVEGTSNPNLYWYRQAAGRGLQLLFYSVGIGQISSEVPQNLSASRPQDRQFILSSKKLLLSDSGFYLCAWSGANQPQHFGDGTRLSIL.

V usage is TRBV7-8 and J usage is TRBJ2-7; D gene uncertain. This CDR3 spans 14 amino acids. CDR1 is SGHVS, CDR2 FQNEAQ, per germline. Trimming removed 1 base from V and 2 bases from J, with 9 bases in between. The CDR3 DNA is TGTGCCAGCAGCTTAGTTCACACGCCCTACGAGCAGTACTTC. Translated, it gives CASSLVHTPYEQYF.

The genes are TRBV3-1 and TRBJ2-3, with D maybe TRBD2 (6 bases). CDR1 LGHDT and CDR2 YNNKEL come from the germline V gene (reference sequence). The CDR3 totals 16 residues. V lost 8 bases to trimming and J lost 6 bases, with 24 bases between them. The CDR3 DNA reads TGTGCCAGCCGACGTACGACCGGGGGTTTTTCCGATACGCAGTATTTT. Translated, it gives CASRRTTGGFSDTQYF.

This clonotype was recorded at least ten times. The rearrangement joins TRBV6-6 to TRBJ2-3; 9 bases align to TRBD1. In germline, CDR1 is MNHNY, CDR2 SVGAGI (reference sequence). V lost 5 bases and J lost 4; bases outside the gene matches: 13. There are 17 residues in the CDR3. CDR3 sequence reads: CASSHPGQGVRADTQYF. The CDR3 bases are TGTGCCAGCAGTCATCCGGGACAGGGTGTGAGAGCAGATACGCAGTATTTT.